This entry describes one T cell receptor beta chain. Its matching antigen is unknown. Libraries were prepared by immunoSEQ multiplex PCR; TCRdb keeps only in-frame clonotypes and omits some of them. The data hold hundreds of thousands of clones, with around nine tenths observed a single time. The data belong to a study of Ad26.COV2.S vaccination and SARS-CoV-2 variants. Study conclusions and caveats: The study found similar non-spike TCR breadth in vaccine and placebo recipients.

Treatment denoted: roughly 19 received Ad26.COV2.S at low or high dose, single or two shots; about 5 received placebo; per-sample allocation not given. Repertoires come from day 63 after the first vaccine or placebo injection. This specimen consisted of peripheral blood, obtained in a trial of Ad26.COV2.S vaccine versus placebo. This receptor was identified in a person between 18 and 59 years old who received the Ad26.COV2.S COVID-19 vaccine or a placebo.

CDR3 region: CASSSQVRQETQYF. The CDR3 DNA follows: TGTGCCAGCAGCTCACAAGTGAGGCAAGAGACCCAGTACTTC. This chain links TRBV7-8 with TRBJ2-5, with D uncertain. V lost 4 bases to trimming and J lost 2 bases, with 11 bases between them. The germline gives CDR1 SGHVS, CDR2 FQNEAQ. The CDR3 is 14 amino acids.